Sequencing of this TCR beta chain was carried out in a study of PD-L1 blockade in urothelial cancer. Study as a whole: From 0 to 3 prior chemotherapy regimens had been given to the patients. Blood drawn 3 weeks (second dose) and 6 weeks after treatment start was analyzed.

J gave up 4 bases and V 1 base, and 5 bases lay outside the gene matches. Germline CDR1 SGHRS, CDR2 YFSETQ. There are 15 residues in the CDR3. Time point meaning: peripheral blood 6 weeks after treatment start. Sequenced by immunoSEQ multiplex PCR; TCRdb stores in-frame clones only, minus some. The repertoire holds under 40,000 clones, with about 88% as singletons. The sample in question was PBMCs, obtained around atezolizumab (anti-PD-L1) treatment. The rearrangement uses TRBV5-1 and TRBJ2-1; 7 bases are shared with TRBD2. The origin of this receptor is a man older than 75 with urothelial cancer. In DNA, the CDR3 is TGCGCCAGCAGCTTGACGGGGGAGGGGTACAATGAGCAGTTCTTC. Amino acids: CASSLTGEGYNEQFF. The full variable domain, completed using reference TRBV5-1 and TRBJ2-1, is KAGVTQTPRYLIKTRGQQVTLSCSPISGHRSVSWYQQTPGQGLQFLFEYFSETQRNKGNFPGRFSGRQFSNSRSEMNVSTLELGDSALYLCASSLTGEGYNEQFFGPGTRLTVL.